These 32 T cell receptor beta chains were sequenced from one sample in a study of early T cells in non-severe SARS-CoV-2 infection. MiXCR, applied by TCRdb to the 5' RACE reads, yields one record per CDR3 protein. The profile shows 25,000 to 40,000 distinct CDR3 sequences, roughly 4.5% of them singletons. The sequencing sample was made of whole blood. The receptors were gathered from an adult who was a healthcare worker with PCR-confirmed SARS-CoV-2 infection or an uninfected control (not recorded which).

This clonotype appeared many times. V usage is TRBV5-6 and J usage is TRBJ2-2, with a tentative D call TRBD1 (5 bases). Trimming removed 0 bases from V and 1 base from J, with 7 bases in between. This CDR3 spans 15 amino acids. In germline, CDR1 is SGHDT, CDR2 YYEEEE. As DNA, the CDR3 is TGTGCCAGCAGCTTGGACAGGAGGAACACCGGGGAGCTGTTTTTT. This encodes CASSLDRRNTGELFF.

This clonotype was seen ten or more times. The chain employs TRBV5-4 and TRBJ2-3; 7 bases fit TRBD2. Germline V CDR1 and CDR2: SGHNT, YYREEE (reference sequence). This CDR3 has 14 amino acids. Trimming at V came to 4 bases and at J to 5 bases, leaving 7 bases not matched to a gene. The CDR3 sequence: CASSPSGGKDTQYF. The CDR3 DNA reads TGTGCCAGCAGCCCCTCCGGGGGGAAAGATACGCAGTATTTT. Full variable domain (outside the CDR3, taken from reference TRBV5-4 and TRBJ2-3): ETGVTQSPTHLIKTRGQQVTLRCSSQSGHNTVSWYQQALGQGPQFIFQYYREEENGRGNFPPRFSGLQFPNYSSELNVNALELDDSALYLCASSPSGGKDTQYFGPGTRLTVL.

Concerning this clonotype: Given a much more abundant clone one base away, this may be a read error. The V and J genes are TRBV7-2 and TRBJ1-1; unclear D gene. Germline V gene data show CDR1 as SGHTA and CDR2 as FQGNSA. The CDR3 contains 15 residues. The CDR3 loop is CASSLAPPGNTEVFF. In DNA form, the CDR3 reads TGTGCCAGCAGCTTAGCCCCTCCCGGGAACACTGAAGTTTTCTTT.

This clonotype was counted only a few times. The chain joins TRBV25-1 to TRBJ2-5; 8 positions match TRBD2. This CDR3 region has 16 residues. Germline CDR1 and CDR2: MGHDK and SYGVNS. Trimming removed 6 bases from V and 6 bases from J; junction bases left unmatched: 15. The CDR3 region has the DNA TGTGCCAGCAGCCCGAAGGGGCGGGGGGCCTATCAGACCCAGTACTTC. Residues: CASSPKGRGAYQTQYF.

This clonotype was picked up many times. The chain combines TRBV7-6 with TRBJ1-1, with 7 bases fitting TRBD1. This CDR3 is built from 18 residues. Germline V lookup: CDR1 SGHVS, CDR2 FNYEAQ. V trimming: 5 bases; J trimming: 0 bases; junction bases outside the gene matches: 15. CDR3 loop: CASSTRRGKNSMNTEAFF. The CDR3 DNA sequence: TGTGCCAGCAGCACGCGCAGGGGGAAAAATTCCATGAACACTGAAGCTTTCTTT.

This clonotype was seen more than once but under ten times. The chain has TRBV18 and TRBJ2-1; D might be TRBD1 (5 bases). Trimming took 3 bases from V and 0 from J, leaving 9 bases between them. This CDR3 has 15 residues. Per the germline V gene, CDR1 is KGHSH and CDR2 is LQKENI. CDR3 sequence: CASSPTDTSYNEQFF. CDR3 sequence (DNA): TGTGCCAGCTCACCTACGGACACCTCCTACAATGAGCAGTTCTTC.

This clonotype has at least ten counts. The chain links TRBV6-5 to TRBJ1-1; D unresolved. Trimming took off 7 bases at V and 0 bases at J, with 3 bases between the two ends. The CDR3 spans 11 residues. CDR1 is MNHEY, CDR2 SVGAGI, per germline. Here the CDR3 DNA reads TGTGCCAGCAAGCTGAACACTGAAGCTTTCTTT. This gives the protein CASKLNTEAFF.

This clonotype was counted between two and nine times. This chain uses TRBV12-3 or TRBV12-4 with TRBJ2-5; 7 nucleotides match TRBD1. V lost 4 bases, J lost 4 bases, and 6 bases stayed unmatched. This CDR3 spans 14 amino acids. CDR3 bases: TGTGCCAGCAGTTCCCGGACAGGTCCAGAGACCCAGTACTTC. It encodes CASSSRTGPETQYF.

This clonotype was seen at least ten times. The rearrangement joins TRBV6-1 to TRBJ2-7, with 7 bases matching TRBD1. Germline CDR1 MNHNS, CDR2 SASEGT. V lost 6 bases, J lost 2 bases, and 10 bases stayed unmatched. CDR3 length: 15 amino acids. The CDR3 region is CASSRQGEAPYEQYF. CDR3 DNA: TGTGCCAGCAGCCGACAGGGAGAGGCCCCCTACGAGCAGTACTTC.

This clonotype was recorded at least ten times. The rearrangement uses TRBV6-2 or TRBV6-3 and TRBJ2-4; TRBD1 might be the D (6 bases). This CDR3 is built from 15 residues. Germline V gene sequence: CDR1 MNHEY, CDR2 SVGEGT. The V end was cut by 0 bases, the J end by 6 bases, with 12 bases between. The CDR3 spells CASSYSSRGGNIQYF. The CDR3 DNA sequence: TGTGCCAGCAGTTACTCGAGTAGAGGGGGAAACATTCAGTACTTC.

This clonotype came up a few times. This chain uses TRBV30 with TRBJ1-5; D not resolved. Germline V gene data show CDR1 as GTSNPN and CDR2 as SVGIG (reference sequence). V dropped 1 base and J dropped 7 bases, with 8 bases sitting between them. The CDR3 runs to 12 residues. The CDR3 is CAWSAPFQPQHF. The CDR3 DNA is TGTGCCTGGAGTGCCCCGTTCCAGCCCCAGCATTTT.

This clonotype was recorded many times. This sequence joins TRBV13 and TRBJ2-7; 7 bases match TRBD1. J lost 5 bases, V lost 3 bases, and 4 bases had no gene match. The germline V gene encodes CDR1 PRHDT and CDR2 FYEKMQ (reference sequence). CDR3 length equals 13 residues. The CDR3 is CASSFTGVNEQYF. In DNA form, the CDR3 reads TGTGCCAGCAGCTTCACAGGGGTGAACGAGCAGTACTTC. Full variable domain (outside the CDR3, taken from reference TRBV13 and TRBJ2-7): AAGVIQSPRHLIKEKRETATLKCYPIPRHDTVYWYQQGPGQDPQFLISFYEKMQSDKGSIPDRFSAQQFSDYHSELNMSSLELGDSALYFCASSFTGVNEQYFGPGTRLTVT.

This clonotype was counted many times. The chain links TRBV7-9 to TRBJ2-7; D remains unclear. Germline V gene lookup returns CDR1 SEHNR and CDR2 FQNEAQ (reference sequence). The CDR3 has 13 amino acids. V dropped 0 bases and J dropped 7 bases, with 10 bases sitting between them. The CDR3 sequence: CASSLASTREQYF. CDR3 bases: TGTGCCAGCAGCTTAGCCAGTACCCGGGAGCAGTACTTC.

This clonotype was recorded a few times. This chain uses TRBV27 with TRBJ2-7; TRBD1 matches at 7 bases. The germline V gene encodes CDR1 MNHEY and CDR2 SMNVEV (reference sequence). CDR3 size: 14 residues. The V and J ends lost 3 bases and 3 bases, in that order; junction bases with no gene match: 5. The CDR3 here is CASSFRQGVYEQYF. The DNA for the CDR3 is TGTGCCAGCAGTTTCAGGCAGGGGGTCTACGAGCAGTACTTC.

This clonotype was seen many times. J is TRBJ2-1 and V is TRBV11-2; 14 bases match TRBD2. This CDR3 spans 15 amino acids. Trimming cost V 6 bases and J 6 bases; bases outside gene matches: 4. Germline lookup yields CDR1 SGHAT and CDR2 FQNNGV. Written as DNA, the CDR3 is TGTGCCAGCAGTCCGACTAGCGGGGGGGGCAATGAGCAGTTCTTC. Its translation is CASSPTSGGGNEQFF.

Of note for this clonotype: Being one base from a much bigger clone, this may be a read error. The missing conserved phenylalanine or tryptophan at the end of this CDR3 makes a read error likely. In DNA form, the CDR3 reads TGTGCCAGCAGCTTAGGGTCTAAGGAGCAGTACTCC. This translates into CASSLGSKEQYS. The chain is built from TRBV7-2 and TRBJ2-7, with unresolved D. Trimming left V 1 base short and J 7 bases short, with 8 bases between. This CDR3 has 12 residues. The germline gives CDR1 SGHTA, CDR2 FQGNSA.

The sample holds many counts of this clonotype. The gene calls are TRBV7-9 and TRBJ1-6; D gene uncertain. The germline V gene encodes CDR1 SEHNR and CDR2 FQNEAQ (reference sequence). The CDR3 runs 14 residues. Deletions cut 1 base from V and 4 bases from J, with 5 bases between. The CDR3: CASSLDGYNSPLHF. The DNA for the CDR3 is TGTGCCAGCAGCTTAGACGGTTATAATTCACCCCTCCACTTT.

This clonotype showed up many times. The CDR3 nucleotides are TGTGCCAGCAGCTTCCCTAAGGGGGTTAAGGAGGGAAACACCATATATTTT. This translates into CASSFPKGVKEGNTIYF. The chain uses TRBV7-2 and TRBJ1-3, with D tentatively TRBD1 (6 bases). Trimming took 3 bases from V and 4 from J, leaving 19 bases between them. Germline values: CDR1 SGHTA, CDR2 FQGNSA. CDR3 length: 17 amino acids.

At least ten counts were recorded for this clonotype. This chain connects TRBV7-2 to TRBJ2-3; 7 positions agree with TRBD2. Germline CDR1 reads SGHTA; CDR2 reads FQGNSA. V was clipped by 5 bases and J by 2 bases; unmatched bases: 7. The CDR3 spans 15 residues. The CDR3 DNA reads TGTGCCAGCAGCCCAGTAGCGGGCACCACAGATACGCAGTATTTT. Translated: CASSPVAGTTDTQYF.

Many counts were recorded for this clonotype. J is TRBJ2-1 and V is TRBV20-1; 11 nucleotides agree with TRBD2. The V gene end was trimmed by 3 bases and the J gene end by 0 bases; junction bases not matched to a gene: 4. The CDR3 is 16 residues long. Germline CDR1 reads DFQATT; CDR2 reads SNEGSKA (reference sequence). The CDR3 reads CSARVAGGLSYNEQFF. The DNA for the CDR3 is TGCAGTGCTAGGGTAGCGGGGGGGCTCTCCTACAATGAGCAGTTCTTC.

This clonotype was recorded a few times. The chain joins TRBV20-1 to TRBJ2-1; D might be TRBD2 (6 bases). The CDR3 loop spans 15 amino acids. Trimming removed 2 bases from V and 0 bases from J, with 11 bases in between. Germline loops: CDR1 DFQATT, CDR2 SNEGSKA (reference sequence). As DNA, the CDR3 is TGCAGTGCTAGAAGGATGGGGGGCTCCTACAATGAGCAGTTCTTC. Its translation: CSARRMGGSYNEQFF.

This clonotype is judged medium-sized (0.01 to 0.1%). The chain employs TRBV7-9 and TRBJ2-5, with 7 positions matching TRBD2. Germline CDR1 and CDR2: SEHNR and FQNEAQ (reference sequence). Trimming removed 2 bases from V and 4 bases from J; junction bases left unmatched: 4. The CDR3 is 14 amino acids. The CDR3 spells CASSLRGGRETQYF. As DNA, the CDR3 is TGTGCCAGCAGCTTACGTGGCGGGAGAGAGACCCAGTACTTC.

This clonotype has a count of ten or more. The chain uses TRBV30 and TRBJ2-3; 7 bases align to TRBD2. CDR3 length equals 15 residues. Germline loops: CDR1 GTSNPN, CDR2 SVGIG (reference sequence). J was trimmed by 3 bases and V by 7 bases; bases with no gene match: 13. The DNA for the CDR3 is TGTGCCTCCCCCCCGTCTGTGGGAGGGACAGATACGCAGTATTTT. It is translated as CASPPSVGGTDTQYF.

This clonotype appeared a few times. The CDR3 reads CSAIEDRAGNSPLHF. Here the CDR3 DNA reads TGCAGTGCTATAGAGGACAGGGCCGGGAATTCACCCCTCCACTTT. This rearrangement joins TRBV20-1 to TRBJ1-6, with 8 bases lining up with TRBD1. This CDR3 has 15 amino acids. Trimming cost V 4 bases and J 7 bases; bases outside gene matches: 9. CDR1 is DFQATT and CDR2 is SNEGSKA in the germline V gene (reference sequence).

This clonotype was detected many times. The chain joins TRBV15 to TRBJ1-4; possibly TRBD1 for D (5 bases). This CDR3 region has 16 residues. Germline CDR1 is LNHNV and CDR2 is YYDKDF (reference sequence). Trimming removed 0 bases at V and 1 base at J, with 9 bases between. The CDR3: CATSRDRGRTNEKLFF. CDR3 in DNA: TGTGCCACCAGCAGAGATAGGGGCAGAACTAATGAAAAACTGTTTTTT.

This clonotype was detected ten times or more. The CDR3 DNA follows: TGCGCCAGCAGCTTGGTCGTGGCGAGCAACGAGCAGTACTTC. The encoded protein is CASSLVVASNEQYF. The chain couples TRBV5-1 to TRBJ2-7; D not resolved. From germline, CDR1 is SGHRS and CDR2 YFSETQ. Deletions cut 0 bases from V and 5 bases from J, with 12 bases between. The CDR3 extends over 14 amino acids.

V gene TRBV15 combines with J gene TRBJ2-3; 12 positions match TRBD2. The CDR3 contains 15 residues. Trimming at V came to 1 base and at J to 4 bases, leaving 0 bases not matched to a gene. Germline CDR1 reads LNHNV; CDR2 reads YYDKDF (reference sequence). Written as DNA, the CDR3 is TGTGCCACCAGCAGAGCTAGCGGGGGGGCAGATACGCAGTATTTT. This gives the protein CATSRASGGADTQYF.

This clonotype was observed a handful of times. The chain combines TRBV18 with TRBJ1-1; no firm D call. The V end lost 4 bases, the J end lost 10 bases, and 16 bases lay between the germline ends. The CDR3 sequence is 13 residues long. The germline gives CDR1 KGHSH, CDR2 LQKENI. CDR3 loop: CASSRTGEMSAFF. The CDR3 DNA is TGTGCCAGCTCACGCACGGGAGAGATGTCAGCTTTCTTT.

This clonotype was detected a few times. The gene calls are TRBV14 and TRBJ1-1, with D tentatively TRBD1 (6 bases). The V and J ends lost 3 bases and 2 bases respectively, with 7 bases between them. The CDR3 consists of 13 residues. Germline CDR1 and CDR2: SGHDN and FVKESK. The CDR3 bases are TGTGCCAGCAGCCAGGGGACAAACACTGAAGCTTTCTTT. Protein product: CASSQGTNTEAFF.

Many counts were recorded for this clonotype. The chain couples TRBV27 to TRBJ2-1; the match to TRBD2 covers 8 bases. The CDR3 is 14 amino acids. V lost 7 bases and J lost 7; bases outside the gene matches: 9. CDR1 and CDR2 (germline): MNHEY, SMNVEV (reference sequence). The CDR3 loop is CASKVTGGPNEQFF. The CDR3 DNA follows: TGTGCCAGCAAGGTGACGGGGGGGCCGAATGAGCAGTTCTTC.

This clonotype occurred many times. Sequence at one end of the junction differs from germline and may be a read error. The J gene is TRBJ2-7, the V gene TRBV24-1, with 7 bases that match TRBD2. This CDR3 comprises 12 residues. Per the germline V gene, CDR1 is KGHDR and CDR2 is SFDVKD. This chain's CDR3 is CATSVAGVEHYF. CDR3 DNA sequence: TGTGCCACCAGTGTTGCGGGGGTTGAGCATTACTTC.

This clonotype was seen more than once but under ten times. The chain combines TRBV7-2 with TRBJ2-5; possibly TRBD1 or TRBD2 for D (5 bases each). The V gene's germline CDR1 is SGHTA and CDR2 FQGNSA. With 1 base removed from V and 2 bases from J, the gap between germline ends came to 11 bases. The CDR3 covers 15 residues. The chain's CDR3 is CASSLDGREQETQYF. CDR3 sequence (DNA): TGTGCCAGCAGCTTAGATGGCAGGGAGCAAGAGACCCAGTACTTC. Using reference TRBV7-2 and TRBJ2-5 for the parts outside the CDR3, the full variable domain is GAGVSQSPSNKVTEKGKDVELRCDPISGHTALYWYRQSLGQGLEFLIYFQGNSAPDKSGLPSDRFSAERTGGSVSTLTIQRTQQEDSAVYLCASSLDGREQETQYFGPGTRLLVL.